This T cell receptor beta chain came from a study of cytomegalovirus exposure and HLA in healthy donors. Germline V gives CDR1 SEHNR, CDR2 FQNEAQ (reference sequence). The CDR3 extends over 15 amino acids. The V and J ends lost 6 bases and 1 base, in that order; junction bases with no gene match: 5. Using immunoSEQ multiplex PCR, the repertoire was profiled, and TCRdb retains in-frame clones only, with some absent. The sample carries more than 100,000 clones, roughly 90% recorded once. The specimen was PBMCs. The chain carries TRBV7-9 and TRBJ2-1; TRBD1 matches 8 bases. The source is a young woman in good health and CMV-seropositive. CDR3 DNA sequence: TGTGCCAGCAGGGCTGACAGGGGATCCTACAATGAGCAGTTCTTC. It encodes CASRADRGSYNEQFF.